The T cell receptor beta chain described here comes from a study of Ad26.COV2.S vaccination and SARS-CoV-2 variants. For this clone: Its specificity is unknown.

The V gene lost 5 bases and the J gene lost 6 bases, with 8 bases spanning the gap. Germline values: CDR1 MNHEY, CDR2 SVGAGI. This CDR3 is 11 amino acids long. The data were produced by immunoSEQ multiplex PCR, yet TCRdb's version contains in-frame clones alone and is incomplete. The repertoire holds some 300,000 clones, about 82% seen once, with 2% to 2.5% in the top ten. The treatment: around 19 received Ad26.COV2.S at low or high dose, single or two shots; several received placebo; per-sample allocation not given. It was on day 63 after the first vaccine or placebo injection that samples were taken. Points from the study as a whole: Measurement of non-spike TCR breadth gave similar results in vaccine and placebo recipients.

This clonotype was sampled from a person between 18 and 60 years old who received the Ad26.COV2.S COVID-19 vaccine or a placebo. Specimen: peripheral blood, collected in a trial of Ad26.COV2.S vaccine versus placebo. This chain connects TRBV6-5 to TRBJ2-7; D gene unclear. CDR3 region: CASSRLSEQYF. CDR3 DNA: TGTGCCAGCAGTCGTTTGTCCGAGCAGTACTTC.